This TCR beta chain is drawn from a study of blood T cell repertoires in COVID-19. Germline V gene lookup returns CDR1 SNHLY and CDR2 FYNNEI. Trimming left V 11 bases short and J 3 bases short, with 17 bases between. The CDR3 is 14 amino acids. The repertoire was sequenced with immunoSEQ multiplex PCR; TCRdb's copy has only in-frame clones and lacks some. There are 150,000 to 200,000 clones in the sample; 65% to 90% occur only once, and roughly 7% lies in the top ten. Input material: peripheral blood. The rearrangement uses TRBV2 and TRBJ2-1; possibly TRBD2 for D (6 bases). The source is a woman between 40 and 55 years old with COVID-19, enrolled during active disease. CDR3 sequence: CADKETRLYNEQFF. The DNA of the CDR3 is TGTGCCGACAAAGAGACTAGGCTCTACAATGAGCAGTTCTTC.